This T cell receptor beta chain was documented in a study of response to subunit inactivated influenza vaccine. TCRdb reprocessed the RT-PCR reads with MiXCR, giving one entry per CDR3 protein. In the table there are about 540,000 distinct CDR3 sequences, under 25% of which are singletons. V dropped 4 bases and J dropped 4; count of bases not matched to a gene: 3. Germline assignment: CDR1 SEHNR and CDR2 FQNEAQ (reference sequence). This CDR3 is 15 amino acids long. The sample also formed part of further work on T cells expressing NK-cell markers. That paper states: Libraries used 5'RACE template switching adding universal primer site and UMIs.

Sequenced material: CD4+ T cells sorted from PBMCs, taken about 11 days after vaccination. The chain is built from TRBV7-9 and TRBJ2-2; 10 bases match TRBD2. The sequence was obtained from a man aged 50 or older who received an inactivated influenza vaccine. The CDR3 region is CASSSKREGTGELFF. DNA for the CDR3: TGTGCCAGCAGCTCGAAGCGGGAGGGCACCGGGGAGCTGTTTTTT.